The clone carrying this T cell receptor (beta chain) has just a few counts. The source of the sample is a study of beta chain features in type 1 diabetes. The authors reverse transcribed all of the isolated RNA, so sequencing captured expressed TCRB transcripts. Using immunoSEQ multiplex PCR, the repertoire was profiled, and TCRdb retains in-frame clones only, with some absent. The sample holds a few hundred thousand clones, more than 13% seen once. Germline V gene data show CDR1 as SQVTM and CDR2 as ANQGSEA. The CDR3 is 12 residues long. V dropped 3 bases and J dropped 4 bases, with 9 bases sitting between them.

The specimen was naive CD4+ T cells from blood. The chain is built from TRBV29-1 and TRBJ2-5; D perhaps matches TRBD1 (6 bases). The sequence came from a woman under 30 in good health. The DNA for the CDR3 is TGCAGCGTTGACAGGGGCGCAGAGACCCAGTACTTC. Encoded protein: CSVDRGAETQYF.